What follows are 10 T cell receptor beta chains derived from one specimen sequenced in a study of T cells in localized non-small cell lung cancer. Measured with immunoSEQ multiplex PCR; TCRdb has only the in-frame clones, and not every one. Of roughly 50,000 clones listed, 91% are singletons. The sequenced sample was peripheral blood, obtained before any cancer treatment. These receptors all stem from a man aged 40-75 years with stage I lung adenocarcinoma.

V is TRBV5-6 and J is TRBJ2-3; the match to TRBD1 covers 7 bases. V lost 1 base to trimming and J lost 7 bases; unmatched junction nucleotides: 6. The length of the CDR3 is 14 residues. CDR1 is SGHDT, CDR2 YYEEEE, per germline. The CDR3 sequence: CASSLRRGRNTQYF. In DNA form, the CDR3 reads TGTGCCAGCAGCTTGCGAAGGGGGCGGAATACGCAGTATTTT.

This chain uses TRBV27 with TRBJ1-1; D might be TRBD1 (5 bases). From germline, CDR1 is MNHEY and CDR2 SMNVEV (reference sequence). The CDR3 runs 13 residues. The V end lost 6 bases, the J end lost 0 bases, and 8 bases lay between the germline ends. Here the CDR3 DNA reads TGTGCCAGCAGGGGGGGGTTGAACACTGAAGCTTTCTTT. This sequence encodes CASRGGLNTEAFF.

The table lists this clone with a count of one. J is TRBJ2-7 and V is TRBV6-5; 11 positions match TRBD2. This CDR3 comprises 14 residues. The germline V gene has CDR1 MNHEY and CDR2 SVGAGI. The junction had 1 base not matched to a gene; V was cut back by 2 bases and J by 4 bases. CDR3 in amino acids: CASSYTSGSYEQYF. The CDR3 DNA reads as TGTGCCAGCAGTTACACTAGCGGGAGTTACGAGCAGTACTTC.

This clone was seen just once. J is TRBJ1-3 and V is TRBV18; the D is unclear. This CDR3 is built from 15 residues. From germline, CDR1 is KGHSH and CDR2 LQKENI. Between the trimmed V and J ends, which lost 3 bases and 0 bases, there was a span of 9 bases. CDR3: CASSPGEFSGNTIYF. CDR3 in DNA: TGTGCCAGCTCACCCGGGGAGTTCTCTGGAAACACCATATATTTT.

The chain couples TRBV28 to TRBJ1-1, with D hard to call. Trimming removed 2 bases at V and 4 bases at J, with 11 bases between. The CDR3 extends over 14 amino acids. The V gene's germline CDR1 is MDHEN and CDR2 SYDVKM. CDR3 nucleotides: TGTGCCAGCAGTTTAGGGGTTCATACCACTGAAGCTTTCTTT. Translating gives CASSLGVHTTEAFF.

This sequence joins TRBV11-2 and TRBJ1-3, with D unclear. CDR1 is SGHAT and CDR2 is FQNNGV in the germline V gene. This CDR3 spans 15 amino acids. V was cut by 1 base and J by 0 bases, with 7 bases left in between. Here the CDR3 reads CASSLALYSGNTIYF. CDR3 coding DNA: TGTGCCAGCAGCTTAGCGCTCTACTCTGGAAACACCATATATTTT.

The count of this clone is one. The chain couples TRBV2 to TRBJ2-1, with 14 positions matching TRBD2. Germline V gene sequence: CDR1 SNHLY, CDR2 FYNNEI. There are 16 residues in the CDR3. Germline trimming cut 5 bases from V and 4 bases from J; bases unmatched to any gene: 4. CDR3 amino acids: CASSPRLAGGYNEQFF. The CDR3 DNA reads TGTGCCAGCAGTCCCAGACTAGCGGGAGGGTACAATGAGCAGTTCTTC.

This chain's CDR3 is CASSLGQGYEQYF. CDR3 coding DNA: TGTGCCAGCAGCCTGGGACAGGGCTACGAGCAGTACTTC. The V gene is TRBV6-5, the J gene TRBJ2-7; 9 positions match TRBD1. The ends lost 6 bases at V and 3 bases at J; junction bases unmatched: 3. Germline lookup yields CDR1 MNHEY and CDR2 SVGAGI. CDR3 size: 13 residues.

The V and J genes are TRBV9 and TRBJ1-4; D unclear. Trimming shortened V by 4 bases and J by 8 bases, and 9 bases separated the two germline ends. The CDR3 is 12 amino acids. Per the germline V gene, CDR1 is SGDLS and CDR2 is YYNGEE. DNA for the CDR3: TGTGCCAGCAGCACGGGAGGGGAAAAACTGTTTTTT. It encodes CASSTGGEKLFF.

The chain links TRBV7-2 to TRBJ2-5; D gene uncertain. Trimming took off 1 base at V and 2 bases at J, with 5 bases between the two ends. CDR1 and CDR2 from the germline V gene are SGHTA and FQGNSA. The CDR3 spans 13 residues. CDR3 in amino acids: CASSLGLQETQYF. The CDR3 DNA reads TGTGCCAGCAGCTTAGGCCTACAAGAGACCCAGTACTTC. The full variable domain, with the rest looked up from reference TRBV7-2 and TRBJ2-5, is GAGVSQSPSNKVTEKGKDVELRCDPISGHTALYWYRQSLGQGLEFLIYFQGNSAPDKSGLPSDRFSAERTGGSVSTLTIQRTQQEDSAVYLCASSLGLQETQYFGPGTRLLVL.